Following are 21 T cell receptor beta chains from one sample sequenced in a study of beta chain features in type 1 diabetes. Isolated RNA was reverse transcribed in full, so expressed TCRB transcripts were sequenced. The table came from immunoSEQ multiplex PCR; TCRdb's copy has only in-frame clones and leaves some out. The sample consists of roughly 500,000 clones, about 29% of them appearing once. Sequencing was carried out using naive CD4+ T cells from blood. The receptors derive from a man between 18 and 29 years old in good health.

The rearrangement joins TRBV19 to TRBJ1-1, with a weak D call TRBD1 (6 bases). With 7 bases removed from V and 0 bases from J, the gap between germline ends came to 9 bases. This CDR3 is 13 amino acids long. Germline CDR1 reads LNHDA; CDR2 reads SQIVND (reference sequence). The CDR3 loop reads CASIHRVNTEAFF. The CDR3 coding sequence is TGTGCCAGTATTCACAGGGTGAACACTGAAGCTTTCTTT.

The table lists this clone with a few counts. Other DNA sequences within the sample encode an identical CDR3. This sequence joins TRBV9 and TRBJ2-1; 8 bases are shared with TRBD2. Losses at the gene ends were 4 bases for V and 2 bases for J; bases not matched to a gene: 5. This CDR3 is built from 15 residues. Germline CDR1 reads SGDLS; CDR2 reads YYNGEE. The CDR3 sequence is CASSLSGRAYNEQFF. The CDR3 DNA sequence: TGTGCCAGCAGCCTTTCCGGGAGGGCCTACAATGAGCAGTTCTTC.

V is TRBV11-2 and J is TRBJ2-5; D ambiguous. Trimming removed 5 bases from V and 3 bases from J, with 4 bases in between. The CDR3 has 11 residues. Germline CDR1 is SGHAT and CDR2 is FQNNGV. CDR3 coding DNA: TGTGCCAGCAGCCCTAAAGAGACCCAGTACTTC. It specifies CASSPKETQYF.

This clone was seen more than once but under ten times. DNA of the CDR3: TGCAGCGGACGAGCGGGATCGGTCAATGAGCAGTTCTTC. It specifies CSGRAGSVNEQFF. The V gene is TRBV29-1, the J gene TRBJ2-1; TRBD2 matches 7 bases. CDR3 length: 13 residues. CDR1 and CDR2 (germline): SQVTM, ANQGSEA. J gave up 6 bases and V 7 bases, and 9 bases lay outside the gene matches.

A few counts support this clone. This sequence joins TRBV30 and TRBJ1-4, with TRBD1 matching 9 bases. Germline V CDR1 and CDR2: GTSNPN, SVGIG (reference sequence). This CDR3 contains 14 residues. Losses at the gene ends were 5 bases for V and 8 bases for J; bases not matched to a gene: 9. CDR3 loop: CAWGQGSRREKLFF. The CDR3 coding sequence is TGTGCCTGGGGACAGGGGTCGAGACGGGAAAAACTGTTTTTT.

The chain is built from TRBV7-2 and TRBJ2-1, with D unresolved. Germline CDR1 and CDR2: SGHTA and FQGNSA. The germline V and J ends were trimmed by 3 bases and 7 bases, with 13 bases remaining between them. CDR3 length equals 14 residues. DNA for the CDR3: TGTGCCAGCAGCTTTTCCCCTAACTTGAATGAGCAGTTCTTC. The encoded protein is CASSFSPNLNEQFF.

The V call is TRBV18, the J call TRBJ2-7; D possibly uses TRBD1 or TRBD2 (6 bases each). V lost 7 bases and J 5 bases, leaving 18 bases between the germline ends. The length of the CDR3 is 14 residues. Germline CDR1 KGHSH, CDR2 LQKENI. CDR3 DNA sequence: TGTGCCAGCTTACTGGCAGTCGGGGGCGACGAGCAGTACTTC. It is translated as CASLLAVGGDEQYF. Looking up the rest from reference TRBV18 and TRBJ2-7 gives the full variable domain: NAGVMQNPRHLVRRRGQEARLRCSPMKGHSHVYWYRQLPEEGLKFMVYLQKENIIDESGMPKERFSAEFPKEGPSILRIQQVVRGDSAAYFCASLLAVGGDEQYFGPGTRLTVT.

This clone was picked up a small number of times. The chain is built from TRBV7-6 and TRBJ2-7, with 9 nucleotides matching TRBD2. The CDR3 is 14 amino acids. The germline gives CDR1 SGHVS, CDR2 FNYEAQ. V gave up 5 bases and J gave up 5 bases; unmatched junction bases: 7. DNA for the CDR3: TGTGCCAGCAGCCCGGGACTAGCTACCAACGAGCAGTACTTC. This sequence encodes CASSPGLATNEQYF.

This clone has only one observation. The chain recombines TRBV6-5 with TRBJ2-1; D perhaps matches TRBD1 (5 bases). Trimming left V 0 bases short and J 7 bases short, with 10 bases between. This CDR3 spans 14 amino acids. Germline lookup yields CDR1 MNHEY and CDR2 SVGAGI. This CDR3 is CASSYSAGKNEQFF. CDR3 DNA sequence: TGTGCCAGCAGTTACTCTGCAGGGAAGAATGAGCAGTTCTTC.

This chain connects TRBV7-3 to TRBJ2-3; D call uncertain. The germline V and J ends were trimmed by 4 bases and 4 bases, with 12 bases remaining between them. The CDR3 length is 14 residues. CDR1 and CDR2 (germline): SGHTA, FQGTGA. The CDR3 region is CASSYLGVADTQYF. The CDR3 nucleotides are TGTGCCAGCAGCTACCTTGGGGTCGCAGATACGCAGTATTTT.

V gene TRBV27 combines with J gene TRBJ2-1; possible D gene TRBD1, 6 bases. The CDR3 totals 16 residues. With 7 bases removed from V and 6 bases from J, the gap between germline ends came to 22 bases. The germline V gene encodes CDR1 MNHEY and CDR2 SMNVEV (reference sequence). The CDR3 nucleotides read TGTGCCAGCACCACCCGAGTGGGCAGGGGTCTCAATGAGCAGTTCTTC. It translates to CASTTRVGRGLNEQFF.

The J gene is TRBJ2-3, the V gene TRBV7-8; 7 nucleotides line up with TRBD2. V lost 2 bases to trimming and J lost 0 bases; unmatched junction nucleotides: 5. CDR3 length: 16 amino acids. Germline V gene data show CDR1 as SGHVS and CDR2 as FQNEAQ. CDR3 nucleotides: TGTGCCAGCAGCTTATTCGCTAGCGGTAGCACAGATACGCAGTATTTT. Protein product: CASSLFASGSTDTQYF.

The gene calls are TRBV29-1 and TRBJ2-3; TRBD2 is a possible D gene (6 bases). V lost 8 bases and J lost 4, with 10 bases in between. The germline gives CDR1 SQVTM, CDR2 ANQGSEA. This CDR3 is built from 11 residues. The CDR3, as DNA: TGCAGCACTAGACTAGCAGATACGCAGTATTTT. This sequence encodes CSTRLADTQYF.

This clone appeared a few times. The chain has TRBV9 and TRBJ2-5; D unclear. V was pared by 1 base and J by 3 bases, with 13 bases between. Germline values: CDR1 SGDLS, CDR2 YYNGEE. The CDR3 extends over 15 amino acids. The CDR3 is CASSVSSTVEETQYF. CDR3 coding DNA: TGTGCCAGCAGCGTAAGCAGCACCGTTGAAGAGACCCAGTACTTC.

This clone was counted between two and nine times. The sample has other DNA sequences that encode this CDR3 too. The chain combines TRBV7-2 with TRBJ2-1, with D possibly TRBD1 on 6 matching bases. CDR3 size: 14 residues. V was pared by 4 bases and J by 1 base, with 8 bases between. Germline V gene sequence: CDR1 SGHTA, CDR2 FQGNSA. This CDR3 reads CASSSDRSYNEQFF. As DNA, the CDR3 is TGTGCCAGCAGCTCCGACAGGTCCTACAATGAGCAGTTCTTC.

This clone was picked up a small number of times. V and J are TRBV28 and TRBJ2-5; D ambiguous. The CDR3 length is 12 residues. Deletions cut 2 bases from V and 7 bases from J, with 8 bases between. Germline V lookup: CDR1 MDHEN, CDR2 SYDVKM. CDR3 sequence: CASSLQRGTQYF. The DNA for the CDR3 is TGTGCCAGCAGTTTACAACGAGGGACCCAGTACTTC.

This clone has just one count. The V and J genes are TRBV6-1 and TRBJ2-1, with a tentative D call TRBD2 (6 bases). The ends were cut back, 4 bases at V and 5 bases at J, with 18 bases in the middle. The CDR3 covers 16 residues. Germline V lookup: CDR1 MNHNS, CDR2 SASEGT. The CDR3 DNA follows: TGTGCCAGCAGTGCCCCCTCGTTGCGGGGAGACAATGAGCAGTTCTTC. Translated, it gives CASSAPSLRGDNEQFF.

The chain uses TRBV10-3 and TRBJ2-7; D possibly corresponds to TRBD2 (6 bases). Germline values: CDR1 ENHRY, CDR2 SYGVKD. The ends were cut back, 11 bases at V and 2 bases at J, with 16 bases in the middle. CDR3 length equals 13 residues. The CDR3 sequence: CAQGGPPTYEQYF. The CDR3 nucleotides read TGTGCCCAAGGAGGGCCTCCAACCTACGAGCAGTACTTC.

This clone was counted a few times. This chain links TRBV4-1 with TRBJ2-5, with 8 bases fitting TRBD2. Unmatched junction bases numbered 10, after V lost 3 bases and J lost 4 bases. The germline gives CDR1 MGHRA, CDR2 YSYEKL. The CDR3 runs 16 residues. The CDR3: CASSQLPLAGRETQYF. The CDR3 DNA is TGCGCCAGCAGCCAGCTACCCTTAGCGGGACGAGAGACCCAGTACTTC.

This clone has more than one count but fewer than ten. The sample has other DNA sequences that encode this CDR3 too. CDR3 in amino acids: CASSLVQETQYF. The CDR3 DNA sequence: TGCGCCAGCAGCTTGGTACAAGAGACCCAGTACTTC. The chain links TRBV5-1 to TRBJ2-5; no reliable D call. Trimming removed 0 bases from V and 2 bases from J, with 2 bases in between. This CDR3 has 12 amino acids. Germline-derived CDR1 and CDR2 are SGHRS and YFSETQ.

This clone has a handful of counts. V usage is TRBV30 and J usage is TRBJ2-7; tentatively, D is TRBD2 (6 bases). Germline assignment: CDR1 GTSNPN and CDR2 SVGIG (reference sequence). The CDR3 is made up of 13 amino acids. V lost 4 bases and J lost 6, with 16 bases in between. In DNA form, the CDR3 reads TGTGCCTGGACTGAGCTGGAGGGCCGCGAGCAGTACTTC. As protein: CAWTELEGREQYF.